The next 21 T cell receptor beta chains were all read from a single sample in a study of CD8 T cells in ankylosing spondylitis. Points from the study as a whole: Roughly eight highly homologous variants made up a TCR beta motif that seemed to typify ankylosing spondylitis blood.

Antigens for these TCRs are unknown. TCRdb ran MiXCR on the 5' RACE reads and lists one entry per CDR3 protein. In the table there are roughly 400,000 distinct CDR3 sequences, 20% to 25% of which are singletons. Material: blood, either unsorted or a sorted T cell fraction (not recorded which). The origin of the receptors is a male donor with ankylosing spondylitis.

The chain combines TRBV29-1 with TRBJ1-5; possible D gene TRBD1, 5 bases. The CDR3 covers 11 residues. V lost 6 bases and J 6 bases, leaving 9 bases between the germline ends. From germline, CDR1 is SQVTM and CDR2 ANQGSEA. CDR3 amino acids: CSVGESQPQHF. The CDR3 coding sequence is TGCAGCGTGGGGGAATCTCAGCCCCAGCATTTT.

The chain carries TRBV7-9 and TRBJ2-7; TRBD1 or TRBD2 may be the D gene (5 bases each). The ends were cut back, 5 bases at V and 2 bases at J, with 13 bases in the middle. The length of the CDR3 is 14 residues. Germline CDR1 reads SEHNR; CDR2 reads FQNEAQ (reference sequence). CDR3 DNA: TGTGCCAGCAGCCACGGGACGACAACCTACGAGCAGTACTTC. This sequence encodes CASSHGTTTYEQYF.

This clonotype occurred a few times. The chain is built from TRBV24-1 and TRBJ1-2; D not certain. CDR1 is KGHDR and CDR2 is SFDVKD in the germline V gene. Between the trimmed V and J ends, which lost 7 bases and 5 bases, there was a span of 13 bases. The CDR3 is 13 residues long. The CDR3 spells CATSPGYSYGYTF. The CDR3 coding sequence is TGTGCCACCAGCCCCGGGTATTCTTATGGCTACACCTTC.

The V gene is TRBV7-2, the J gene TRBJ2-5; 9 bases align to TRBD2. Germline loops: CDR1 SGHTA, CDR2 FQGNSA. Trimming cost V 6 bases and J 7 bases; bases outside gene matches: 15. There are 16 residues in the CDR3. CDR3 in amino acids: CASSWASGNLLVTQYF. CDR3 DNA sequence: TGTGCCAGCAGTTGGGCTAGCGGGAACCTCCTGGTGACCCAGTACTTC.

The chain joins TRBV19 to TRBJ1-1; no reliable D call. This CDR3 is built from 14 residues. The V end was cut by 5 bases, the J end by 1 base, with 11 bases between. Germline values: CDR1 LNHDA, CDR2 SQIVND (reference sequence). The CDR3 spells CASSPQPQNTEAFF. The CDR3 bases are TGTGCCAGTAGTCCCCAACCGCAGAACACTGAAGCTTTCTTT.

The chain combines TRBV20-1 with TRBJ1-4; 9 bases fit TRBD1. J gave up 7 bases and V 5 bases, and 5 bases lay outside the gene matches. Germline CDR1 reads DFQATT; CDR2 reads SNEGSKA (reference sequence). The CDR3 loop spans 13 amino acids. Here the CDR3 DNA reads TGCAGTGCTCAGGACAGGGGCTCTGAAAAACTGTTTTTT. It is translated as CSAQDRGSEKLFF.

This clonotype appeared a few times. The CDR3 sequence: CASSLGGSSGDYGYTF. In nucleotides, the CDR3 is TGCGCCAGCAGCCTCGGGGGGAGCTCTGGAGACTATGGCTACACCTTC. The chain links TRBV5-1 to TRBJ1-2; possible D gene TRBD1, 5 bases. Germline CDR1 SGHRS, CDR2 YFSETQ. V dropped 4 bases and J dropped 3 bases, with 19 bases sitting between them. The CDR3 consists of 16 residues.

The chain links TRBV24-1 to TRBJ2-3; D is uncertain. Trimming removed 0 bases at V and 1 base at J, with 16 bases between. The length of the CDR3 is 18 residues. CDR1 and CDR2 (germline): KGHDR, SFDVKD. The CDR3: CATSDLPPPGSRTDTQYF. CDR3 coding DNA: TGTGCCACCAGTGATTTGCCCCCCCCCGGCAGCCGCACAGATACGCAGTATTTT.

Concerning this clonotype itself: This clone may be a read error of a much larger clone one base away. The rearrangement uses TRBV6-5 and TRBJ1-6; 7 nucleotides line up with TRBD1. Germline V gives CDR1 MNHEY, CDR2 SVGAGI. The V gene end was trimmed by 2 bases and the J gene end by 7 bases; junction bases not matched to a gene: 2. This CDR3 has 14 residues. DNA of the CDR3: TGTGCCAGCAGTTACGACAGGGCCAATTCACCCCTCCACTTT. Protein product: CASSYDRANSPLHF.

This clonotype has only a few counts. The chain employs TRBV20-1 and TRBJ2-3; 9 nucleotides line up with TRBD2. Looked up from germline, CDR1 is DFQATT and CDR2 is SNEGSKA (reference sequence). The CDR3 runs 15 residues. The V and J ends lost 6 bases and 2 bases, in that order; junction bases with no gene match: 9. CDR3: CSALGREGYTDTQYF. The CDR3 DNA sequence: TGCAGTGCCCTAGGGCGGGAGGGATACACAGATACGCAGTATTTT.

V and J are TRBV6-1 and TRBJ2-7; 9 nucleotides align to TRBD2. The CDR3 spans 13 residues. After removal of 6 bases from V and 6 bases from J, the junction contained 6 bases not matched to a gene. The V gene's germline CDR1 is MNHNS and CDR2 SASEGT. CDR3 region: CASRTGLASEQYF. The CDR3 bases are TGTGCCAGCAGGACGGGACTAGCATCCGAGCAGTACTTC.

This clonotype was detected only a few times. The V call is TRBV20-1, the J call TRBJ2-7; 9 nucleotides align to TRBD2. The CDR3 runs 16 residues. In germline, CDR1 is DFQATT, CDR2 SNEGSKA (reference sequence). The V segment lost 1 base and the J segment 6 bases; nucleotides outside the gene matches: 13. The CDR3 region is CSARVRLAGVGAEQYF. For the CDR3, the DNA is TGCAGTGCTAGAGTCCGATTAGCGGGAGTAGGAGCCGAGCAGTACTTC.

The V gene is TRBV29-1, the J gene TRBJ2-1; tentatively, D is TRBD2 (6 bases). V was cut by 5 bases and J by 7 bases, with 15 bases left in between. The germline gives CDR1 SQVTM, CDR2 ANQGSEA. The CDR3 is made up of 13 amino acids. CDR3 bases: TGCAGCGTTCAGCGGGCCACCCTTAATGAGCAGTTCTTC. This gives the protein CSVQRATLNEQFF.

Here the CDR3 DNA reads TGTGCCAGTAGCTTGACAGTTACCGGGGAGCTGTTTTTT. Its protein is CASSLTVTGELFF. The chain employs TRBV19 and TRBJ2-2; perhaps TRBD1 as D (5 bases). The germline V gene has CDR1 LNHDA and CDR2 SQIVND (reference sequence). The CDR3 extends over 13 amino acids. Trimming removed 6 bases from V and 5 bases from J, with 10 bases in between.

The CDR3 nucleotides read TGCGCCAGCAGCCGAGACGGAAAAGAGACCCAGTACTTC. It is translated as CASSRDGKETQYF. The chain links TRBV5-1 to TRBJ2-5, with unresolved D. V shed 4 bases and J shed 3 bases, with 10 bases lying between them. The CDR3 is made up of 13 amino acids. CDR1 SGHRS and CDR2 YFSETQ come from the germline V gene.

In this sample, this clonotype turned up many times. This chain connects TRBV5-1 to TRBJ1-1, with D uncertain. The V gene's germline CDR1 is SGHRS and CDR2 YFSETQ. The CDR3 has 13 amino acids. V lost 4 bases and J lost 10, with 17 bases in between. CDR3 sequence: CASSEGNGVGAFF. DNA of the CDR3: TGCGCCAGCAGCGAAGGGAATGGGGTAGGAGCTTTCTTT. Filled out from reference TRBV5-1 and TRBJ1-1, the complete variable domain reads KAGVTQTPRYLIKTRGQQVTLSCSPISGHRSVSWYQQTPGQGLQFLFEYFSETQRNKGNFPGRFSGRQFSNSRSEMNVSTLELGDSALYLCASSEGNGVGAFFGQGTRLTVV.

The V gene is TRBV5-1, the J gene TRBJ2-5; 9 bases are a match to TRBD2. Germline trimming cut 4 bases from V and 1 base from J; bases unmatched to any gene: 8. Germline V CDR1 and CDR2: SGHRS, YFSETQ. The CDR3 length is 16 residues. CDR3 sequence reads: CASSTMTSGSQETQYF. The CDR3 DNA is TGCGCCAGCAGCACCATGACTAGCGGTTCCCAAGAGACCCAGTACTTC.

This clonotype showed up just a few times. The V and J genes are TRBV20-1 and TRBJ2-3; 7 bases match TRBD1. Trimming took 6 bases from V and 1 from J; bases not matched to a gene: 7. Germline loops: CDR1 DFQATT, CDR2 SNEGSKA (reference sequence). This CDR3 contains 14 residues. The CDR3 region is CSANSGGGTDTQYF. DNA of the CDR3: TGCAGTGCAAATTCAGGGGGTGGCACAGATACGCAGTATTTT.

The gene calls are TRBV21-1 and TRBJ2-5. TRBV21-1 is labeled a pseudogene. The CDR3 covers 15 residues. The CDR3 spells CASRNPSRHQETQYF. The CDR3 DNA is TGTGCCAGCAGAAACCCGTCCAGACACCAAGAGACCCAGTACTTC.

This CDR3 reads CASSQFYGDGYTF. CDR3 bases: TGTGCCAGCAGCCAATTTTATGGGGATGGCTACACCTTC. V is TRBV14 and J is TRBJ1-2; D ambiguous. Germline V gene sequence: CDR1 SGHDN, CDR2 FVKESK. Trimming shortened V by 2 bases and J by 6 bases, and 10 bases separated the two germline ends. This CDR3 region has 13 residues.

This clonotype was detected only a few times. V is TRBV4-1 and J is TRBJ2-1; D remains ambiguous. The germline CDR1 and CDR2 sequences are MGHRA and YSYEKL. Trimming removed 1 base from V and 7 bases from J, with 8 bases in between. The CDR3 is 13 residues long. The CDR3 region is CASSQGLWNEQFF. CDR3 DNA: TGCGCCAGCAGCCAAGGCCTCTGGAATGAGCAGTTCTTC.